This T cell receptor beta chain was retrieved from a study of glioma-infiltrating T cells after dendritic cell vaccination. Study-level background: Autologous tumor lysate was loaded overnight onto monocyte-derived dendritic cells grown seven to eight days with IL-4 and GM-CSF. At biweekly intervals, patients got three intradermal dendritic cell vaccine injections.

Specified time point: after dendritic cell vaccination, including at tumor progression/relapse. Patients had residual fresh-frozen tumor tissue and more than two years of survival data. Amplification used 60 V beta primers and 13 J beta primers. Measured with immunoSEQ multiplex PCR; TCRdb has only the in-frame clones, and not every one. The data contain approximately 110,000 clones, around 90% of them singletons. This CDR3 is built from 16 residues. The germline V gene has CDR1 SGHNT and CDR2 YYREEE (reference sequence). The material was blood, obtained after dendritic cell vaccination. The chain recombines TRBV5-4 with TRBJ1-2; a possible D gene is TRBD1 (5 bases). This sequence originates from a human donor with glioblastoma. The CDR3 is CATLQGTPYSNYGYTF. In nucleotides, the CDR3 is TGTGCGACCCTCCAGGGCACCCCCTACTCTAACTATGGCTACACCTTC.